Shown below are 5 T cell receptor beta chains from a single sample sequenced in a study of blood T cell repertoires in COVID-19. Data came from immunoSEQ multiplex PCR; TCRdb stores just in-frame clones and leaves some out. Of a few hundred thousand clones in the sample, 80% to 90% were seen once. The sequenced material came from peripheral blood. The receptor source for this set is a man between 45 and 60 years old with active or convalescent COVID-19.

The V and J genes are TRBV29-1 and TRBJ1-2; 7 bases are a match to TRBD1. The V gene's germline CDR1 is SQVTM and CDR2 ANQGSEA. V lost 2 bases to trimming and J lost 8 bases; unmatched junction nucleotides: 8. The CDR3 covers 13 residues. Written as DNA, the CDR3 is TGCAGCGTTGAACCGACAGGGAATCGGGGCTACACCTTC. It codes for CSVEPTGNRGYTF.

This clone showed up just a few times. The CDR3 DNA reads as TGCGCCAGCAGCTTGACAGCAACTAATGAAAAACTGTTTTTT. This encodes CASSLTATNEKLFF. The J gene is TRBJ1-4, the V gene TRBV5-1; no reliable D call. The CDR3 has 14 residues. Trimming took off 1 base at V and 0 bases at J, with 4 bases between the two ends. Looked up from germline, CDR1 is SGHRS and CDR2 is YFSETQ.

V gene TRBV9 combines with J gene TRBJ1-2, with D possibly matching TRBD1 (5 bases). The length of the CDR3 is 14 residues. Germline CDR1 SGDLS, CDR2 YYNGEE. The V gene lost 0 bases and the J gene lost 6 bases, with 12 bases spanning the gap. CDR3 bases: TGTGCCAGCAGCGTAGATCGGACAACCCATGGCTACACCTTC. This codes for CASSVDRTTHGYTF.

The chain has TRBV5-1 and TRBJ1-4; no reliable D call. Looked up from germline, CDR1 is SGHRS and CDR2 is YFSETQ. Trimming stripped 0 bases from V and 4 bases from J, with 16 bases between. The CDR3 contains 17 residues. CDR3: CASSLEGQAGYNEKLFF. The CDR3 coding sequence is TGCGCCAGCAGCTTGGAGGGCCAGGCGGGGTATAATGAAAAACTGTTTTTT.

The J gene is TRBJ2-2, the V gene TRBV2, with 12 nucleotides matching TRBD2. V was clipped by 6 bases and J by 7 bases; unmatched bases: 6. Germline values: CDR1 SNHLY, CDR2 FYNNEI. This CDR3 region has 15 residues. The CDR3 sequence is CASRELAGGVGELFF. The CDR3 DNA reads TGTGCCAGCAGAGAACTAGCGGGAGGAGTCGGGGAGCTGTTTTTT.